This TCR beta chain was captured in a study of T cells in Graves' hyperthyroidism and ophthalmopathy. For the study at large: Peripheral blood was secured at the point of initial diagnosis, before any treatment.

Trimming left V 1 base short and J 3 bases short, with 13 bases between. Germline V gene data show CDR1 as MDHEN and CDR2 as SYDVKM. The CDR3 length is 16 residues. Diagnoses were made from clinical symptoms, serum measures (thyroxine and TRAb), thyroid ultrasound and orbital computed tomography. Using 9.5 to 10 ml of fresh peripheral blood, PBMCs were prepared. It was RNA transcripts that yielded the amplified TCR beta CDR3 regions. The primer set for the first-round RT-PCR of the TCR CDR3 was HTBI. Via MiXCR, TCRdb re-called the multiplex PCR reads, giving one row per CDR3 protein. Here the sample spans around 240,000 distinct CDR3 sequences, 13% to 15% being singletons.

The receptor was derived from a middle-aged woman with Graves' hyperthyroidism that later progressed to Graves' ophthalmopathy. The sequencing input was blood. The chain employs TRBV28 and TRBJ1-3, with D hard to call. In DNA, the CDR3 is TGTGCCAGCAGTTTATATGGACGGGGTGATGGAAACACCATATATTTT. This encodes CASSLYGRGDGNTIYF.